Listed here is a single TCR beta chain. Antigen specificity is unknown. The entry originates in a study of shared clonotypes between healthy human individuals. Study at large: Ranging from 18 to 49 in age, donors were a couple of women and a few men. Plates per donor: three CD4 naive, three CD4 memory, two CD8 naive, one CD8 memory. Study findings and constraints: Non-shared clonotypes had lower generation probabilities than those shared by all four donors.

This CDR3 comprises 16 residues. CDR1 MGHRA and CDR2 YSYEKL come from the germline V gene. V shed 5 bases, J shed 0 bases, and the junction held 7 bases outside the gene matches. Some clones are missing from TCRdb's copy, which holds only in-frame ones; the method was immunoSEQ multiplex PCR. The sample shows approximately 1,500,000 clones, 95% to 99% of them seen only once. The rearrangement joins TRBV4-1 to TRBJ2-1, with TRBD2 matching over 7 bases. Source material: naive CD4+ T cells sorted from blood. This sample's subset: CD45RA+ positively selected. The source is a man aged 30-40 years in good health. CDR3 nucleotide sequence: TGCGCCAGCAGCTTTAGGGGCGGGAGCTCCTACAATGAGCAGTTCTTC. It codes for CASSFRGGSSYNEQFF.